This T cell receptor (beta chain) originates from a study of shared T cell receptors in the human thymus. CDR3 size: 17 residues. CDR1 and CDR2 from the germline V gene are MNHEY and SMNVEV (reference sequence). Trimming stripped 3 bases from V and 0 bases from J, with 16 bases between. Profiling relied on immunoSEQ multiplex PCR, and the TCRdb table lists in-frame clones only, not all of them. The repertoire has approximately 660,000 clones, more than 75% of them found once; the top ten carry 0.0085% to 0.012%. The same data also contributed to another study, on human thymus T cells. This second study notes: Thymic material originated from resections removed in the course of corrective heart surgery.

V is TRBV27 and J is TRBJ2-3, with D unclear. This TCR was sampled from a boy less than two years old with a congenital heart defect. The source material was thymocytes. CDR3 DNA: TGTGCCAGCAGTTTTGAGGCCGAAGCTCCTAGCACAGATACGCAGTATTTT. It codes for CASSFEAEAPSTDTQYF.